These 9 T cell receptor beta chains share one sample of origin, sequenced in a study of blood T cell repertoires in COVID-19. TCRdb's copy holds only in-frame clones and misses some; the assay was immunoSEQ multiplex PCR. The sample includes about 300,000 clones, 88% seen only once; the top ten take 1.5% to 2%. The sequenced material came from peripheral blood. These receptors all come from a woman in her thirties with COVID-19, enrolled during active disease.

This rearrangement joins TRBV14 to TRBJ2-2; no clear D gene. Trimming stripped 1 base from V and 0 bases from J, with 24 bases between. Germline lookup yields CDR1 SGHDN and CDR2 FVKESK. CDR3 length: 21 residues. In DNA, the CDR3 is TGTGCCAGCAGCCAAGCGGCCACTTTTACTAAGGTAGTAACGAACACCGGGGAGCTGTTTTTT. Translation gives CASSQAATFTKVVTNTGELFF.

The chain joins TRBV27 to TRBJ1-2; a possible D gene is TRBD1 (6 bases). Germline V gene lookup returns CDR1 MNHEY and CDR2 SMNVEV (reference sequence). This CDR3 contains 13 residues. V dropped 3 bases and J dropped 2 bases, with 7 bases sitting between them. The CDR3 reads CASSFQGNYGYTF. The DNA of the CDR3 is TGTGCCAGCAGTTTCCAGGGGAACTATGGCTACACCTTC.

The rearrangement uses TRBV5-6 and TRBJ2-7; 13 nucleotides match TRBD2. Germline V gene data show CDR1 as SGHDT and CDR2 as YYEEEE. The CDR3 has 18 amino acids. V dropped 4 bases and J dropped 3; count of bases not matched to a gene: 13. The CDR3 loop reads CASSAGLAGVQTHYEQYF. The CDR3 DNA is TGTGCCAGCAGCGCCGGACTAGCGGGGGTCCAAACTCACTACGAGCAGTACTTC.

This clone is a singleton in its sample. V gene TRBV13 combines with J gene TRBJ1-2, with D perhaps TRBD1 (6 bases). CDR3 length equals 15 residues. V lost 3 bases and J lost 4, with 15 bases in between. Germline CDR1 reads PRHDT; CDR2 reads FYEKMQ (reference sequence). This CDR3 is CASSFRGPGSYGYTF. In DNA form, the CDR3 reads TGTGCCAGCAGCTTCAGGGGCCCCGGGTCCTATGGCTACACCTTC.

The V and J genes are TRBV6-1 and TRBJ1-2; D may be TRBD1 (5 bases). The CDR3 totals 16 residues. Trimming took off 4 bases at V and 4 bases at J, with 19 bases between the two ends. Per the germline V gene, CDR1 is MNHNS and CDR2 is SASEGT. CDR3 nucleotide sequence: TGTGCCAGCAGTGCGTTCGTAGCCATGGGGGGCTATGGCTACACCTTC. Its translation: CASSAFVAMGGYGYTF.

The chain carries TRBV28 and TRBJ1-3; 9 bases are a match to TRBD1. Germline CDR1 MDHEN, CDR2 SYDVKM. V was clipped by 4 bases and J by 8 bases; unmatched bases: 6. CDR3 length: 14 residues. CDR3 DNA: TGTGCCAGCAGTTATGGACAGGGGAGATACACCATATATTTT. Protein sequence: CASSYGQGRYTIYF.

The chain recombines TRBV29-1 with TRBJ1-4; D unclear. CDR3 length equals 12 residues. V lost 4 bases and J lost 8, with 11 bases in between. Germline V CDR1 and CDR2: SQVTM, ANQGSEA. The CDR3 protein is CSVVAGGEKLFF. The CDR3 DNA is TGCAGCGTTGTGGCAGGAGGGGAAAAACTGTTTTTT.

The DNA for the CDR3 is TGTGCCAGCGAGCGGGGGTACCAAGAGACCCAGTACTTC. Encoded protein: CASERGYQETQYF. V usage is TRBV11-2 and J usage is TRBJ2-5; TRBD2 matches at 8 bases. V was clipped by 8 bases and J by 0 bases; unmatched bases: 2. This CDR3 has 13 residues. CDR1 is SGHAT, CDR2 FQNNGV, per germline.

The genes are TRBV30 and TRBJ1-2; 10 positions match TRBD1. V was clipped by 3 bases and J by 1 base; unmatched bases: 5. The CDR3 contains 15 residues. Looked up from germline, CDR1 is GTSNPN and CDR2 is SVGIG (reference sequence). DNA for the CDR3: TGTGCCTGGAGAGGGGGACAGGGGCTTAACTATGGCTACACCTTC. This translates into CAWRGGQGLNYGYTF.